One sample yielded the 10 T cell receptor beta chains listed below, sequenced in a study of CD8+ T cells in alopecia areata. After isolation, RNA underwent reverse transcription to generate cDNA as the sequencing template. The method was immunoSEQ multiplex PCR; TCRdb's version includes in-frame clones alone and lacks a portion of them. This table holds roughly 140,000 clones, 51% found once. The sample here was CD4+ T cells sorted from blood, taken at week 0. Source of these receptors: a human donor with alopecia areata.

V is TRBV9 and J is TRBJ2-7, with D possibly TRBD1 on 5 matching bases. V gave up 4 bases and J gave up 2 bases, with 16 bases separating them. The germline V gene has CDR1 SGDLS and CDR2 YYNGEE. CDR3 size: 15 residues. The CDR3 loop is CASSPRPQGTYEQYF. The CDR3 nucleotides read TGTGCCAGCAGCCCACGCCCCCAGGGAACCTACGAGCAGTACTTC.

This clone showed up just once. The CDR3 spells CASSLAGSLNTEAFF. The CDR3 DNA reads as TGTGCCAGCAGCTTAGCCGGCAGCCTGAACACTGAAGCTTTCTTT. The chain combines TRBV7-9 with TRBJ1-1; D remains unclear. Germline V CDR1 and CDR2: SEHNR, FQNEAQ (reference sequence). The germline V and J ends were trimmed by 0 bases and 0 bases, with 8 bases remaining between them. The CDR3 totals 15 residues.

The V gene is TRBV7-8, the J gene TRBJ2-3, with 7 bases that match TRBD2. Trimming removed 5 bases from V and 2 bases from J; junction bases left unmatched: 10. This CDR3 has 16 amino acids. Germline V CDR1 and CDR2: SGHVS, FQNEAQ. The CDR3 DNA follows: TGTGCCAGCAGCCCGTTAGCGGGCGCTAACACAGATACGCAGTATTTT. Protein product: CASSPLAGANTDTQYF.

Worth noting for this clone: The same CDR3 arises from other DNA sequences in this sample as well. The rearrangement joins TRBV5-1 to TRBJ2-7; D unresolved. Trimming left V 0 bases short and J 3 bases short, with 4 bases between. The CDR3 contains 12 residues. Germline CDR1 reads SGHRS; CDR2 reads YFSETQ. CDR3 sequence: CASSLEGYEQYF. The CDR3 nucleotides are TGCGCCAGCAGCTTGGAGGGCTACGAGCAGTACTTC.

This clone was observed a few times. The sample holds other DNA sequences that translate to the same CDR3. This chain links TRBV2 with TRBJ1-5, with D unresolved. This CDR3 has 13 amino acids. The V gene lost 4 bases and the J gene lost 6 bases, with 10 bases spanning the gap. CDR1 and CDR2 from the germline V gene are SNHLY and FYNNEI. The DNA of the CDR3 is TGTGCCAGCAGTGCCCAGATTGGTCAGCCCCAGCATTTT. Translated: CASSAQIGQPQHF. Filled out from reference TRBV2 and TRBJ1-5, the complete variable domain reads EPEVTQTPSHQVTQMGQEVILRCVPISNHLYFYWYRQILGQKVEFLVSFYNNEISEKSEIFDDQFSVERPDGSNFTLKIRSTKLEDSAMYFCASSAQIGQPQHFGDGTRLSIL.

There are a few counts of this clone. V gene TRBV6-5 combines with J gene TRBJ2-6; maybe TRBD2 (5 bases). The CDR3 has 16 amino acids. The V end was cut by 3 bases, the J end by 1 base, with 10 bases between. CDR1 and CDR2 from the germline V gene are MNHEY and SVGAGI. In DNA, the CDR3 is TGTGCCAGCAGTTATACGGGAAAGTCTGGGGCCAACGTCCTGACTTTC. This gives the protein CASSYTGKSGANVLTF.

This clone was detected only a few times. The rearrangement uses TRBV4-1 and TRBJ2-1; 10 positions agree with TRBD1. After removal of 0 bases from V and 9 bases from J, the junction contained 8 bases not matched to a gene. This CDR3 spans 16 amino acids. Germline V lookup: CDR1 MGHRA, CDR2 YSYEKL. CDR3 sequence: CASSQEGGQGRVEQFF. The CDR3 DNA follows: TGCGCCAGCAGCCAAGAAGGGGGACAGGGGAGGGTTGAGCAGTTCTTC.

This clone has only a few counts. The chain joins TRBV20-1 to TRBJ1-2, with D unclear. The CDR3 covers 11 residues. Per the germline V gene, CDR1 is DFQATT and CDR2 is SNEGSKA (reference sequence). The V end lost 4 bases, the J end lost 2 bases, and 5 bases lay between the germline ends. CDR3 in amino acids: CSAIANYGYTF. CDR3 DNA sequence: TGCAGTGCTATAGCGAACTATGGCTACACCTTC.

This chain joins TRBV7-2 and TRBJ2-1; TRBD2 aligns across 8 bases. This CDR3 spans 19 amino acids. Germline V gives CDR1 SGHTA, CDR2 FQGNSA. J was trimmed by 0 bases and V by 2 bases; bases with no gene match: 12. The CDR3 sequence is CASSLTRAVGTSSYNEQFF. CDR3 sequence (DNA): TGTGCCAGCAGCTTAACGCGTGCGGTCGGGACTAGCTCCTACAATGAGCAGTTCTTC.

This clone was counted between two and nine times. The chain carries TRBV29-1 and TRBJ2-3, with TRBD2 identical over 7 bases. V lost 1 base, J lost 2 bases, and 12 bases stayed unmatched. Germline CDR1 and CDR2: SQVTM and ANQGSEA. There are 17 residues in the CDR3. The DNA of the CDR3 is TGCAGCGTTGAAGGGGCCTGGGACTACGGACTCACAGATACGCAGTATTTT. Residues: CSVEGAWDYGLTDTQYF.